This entry lists 32 T cell receptor beta chains sequenced from one sample in a study of CD8+ T cells in alopecia areata. Sequencing used cDNA as its template, made by extracting RNA and reverse transcribing it. Sequenced by immunoSEQ multiplex PCR; TCRdb stores in-frame clones only, minus some. The sample consists of some 120,000 clones, over 50% of them appearing once. The specimen comprised CD4+ T cells sorted from blood, sampled at week 0. The source of these receptors is a human donor with alopecia areata.

This rearrangement joins TRBV7-2 to TRBJ2-3; 7 positions agree with TRBD1. The CDR3 is 16 residues long. CDR1 and CDR2 (germline): SGHTA, FQGNSA. Trimming at V came to 5 bases and at J to 5 bases, leaving 13 bases not matched to a gene. The CDR3 DNA is TGTGCCAGCAGCCCTCAGACAGGGCAGGGGGAAGATACGCAGTATTTT. Translation: CASSPQTGQGEDTQYF.

A remark on this clone: The sample holds other DNA sequences that translate to the same CDR3. V gene TRBV18 combines with J gene TRBJ2-3, with D perhaps being TRBD1 or TRBD2 (5 bases each). The V end was cut by 0 bases, the J end by 2 bases, with 6 bases between. CDR1 is KGHSH, CDR2 LQKENI, per germline. The CDR3 has 14 residues. The CDR3 bases are TGTGCCAGCTCACCACCGGGGGTCACAGATACGCAGTATTTT. Its protein is CASSPPGVTDTQYF.

The V and J genes are TRBV19 and TRBJ2-7; D unresolved. This CDR3 comprises 13 residues. The germline CDR1 and CDR2 sequences are LNHDA and SQIVND (reference sequence). V lost 1 base, J lost 6 bases, and 10 bases lay in between. CDR3 sequence reads: CASSIAREGEQYF. Here the CDR3 DNA reads TGTGCCAGTAGTATAGCGAGAGAAGGCGAGCAGTACTTC.

This chain connects TRBV19 to TRBJ1-5; the match to TRBD1 covers 9 bases. From germline, CDR1 is LNHDA and CDR2 SQIVND (reference sequence). CDR3 length equals 15 residues. The J segment lost 5 bases and the V segment lost 5 bases, leaving 7 bases of the junction unmatched. CDR3 protein: CASSGQGISDQPQHF. The CDR3 DNA sequence: TGTGCCAGTAGTGGACAGGGGATTTCGGATCAGCCCCAGCATTTT. Full variable domain (missing parts from reference TRBV19 and TRBJ1-5): DGGITQSPKYLFRKEGQNVTLSCEQNLNHDAMYWYRQDPGQGLRLIYYSQIVNDFQKGDIAEGYSVSREKKESFPLTVTSAQKNPTAFYLCASSGQGISDQPQHFGDGTRLSIL.

The J gene is TRBJ1-1, the V gene TRBV4-2; D is undetermined. V lost 0 bases and J lost 4, with 12 bases in between. The CDR3 sequence is 15 residues long. CDR1 is LGHNA, CDR2 YNFKEQ, per germline. CDR3 in amino acids: CASSQELRGFTEAFF. The CDR3 region has the DNA TGTGCCAGCAGCCAAGAACTCCGGGGATTCACTGAAGCTTTCTTT.

This sequence joins TRBV6-5 and TRBJ2-1, with a tentative D call TRBD1 (6 bases). CDR3 length: 14 amino acids. The V end lost 6 bases, the J end lost 6 bases, and 15 bases lay between the germline ends. Per germline, CDR1 MNHEY and CDR2 SVGAGI. CDR3 residues: CASSMGAVLNEQFF. CDR3 bases: TGTGCCAGCAGCATGGGGGCGGTACTCAATGAGCAGTTCTTC.

This clone was counted once. The rearrangement links TRBV6-5 to TRBJ1-2; D is undetermined. CDR3 length: 15 residues. V gave up 9 bases and J gave up 5 bases, with 22 bases separating them. Germline V CDR1 and CDR2: MNHEY, SVGAGI. The CDR3 sequence is CASPTHGSPLYGYTF. DNA of the CDR3: TGTGCCAGTCCGACGCACGGATCGCCCCTTTATGGCTACACCTTC.

The chain couples TRBV6-5 to TRBJ2-5; D remains unclear. This CDR3 region has 15 residues. The V gene's germline CDR1 is MNHEY and CDR2 SVGAGI. V dropped 0 bases and J dropped 4 bases, with 12 bases sitting between them. The CDR3 region is CASSYSYGARETQYF. The CDR3 DNA reads TGTGCCAGCAGTTACTCGTACGGTGCGCGAGAGACCCAGTACTTC.

This chain connects TRBV4-1 to TRBJ2-2, with D unclear. Trimming left V 3 bases short and J 5 bases short, with 10 bases between. The CDR3 has 14 residues. Germline V gives CDR1 MGHRA, CDR2 YSYEKL. CDR3 protein: CASSQVGGTGELFF. In nucleotides, the CDR3 is TGCGCCAGCAGCCAGGTCGGCGGTACCGGGGAGCTGTTTTTT.

This chain connects TRBV18 to TRBJ1-1; D remains ambiguous. The CDR3 length is 18 residues. The V end was cut by 2 bases, the J end by 0 bases, with 19 bases between. Per the germline V gene, CDR1 is KGHSH and CDR2 is LQKENI. The CDR3 protein is CASSPVTFATTLNTEAFF. The CDR3, as DNA: TGTGCCAGCTCACCAGTCACCTTCGCTACGACCTTGAACACTGAAGCTTTCTTT.

The genes are TRBV9 and TRBJ2-2; TRBD1 agrees at 8 bases. Losses at the gene ends were 4 bases for V and 5 bases for J; bases not matched to a gene: 7. From germline, CDR1 is SGDLS and CDR2 YYNGEE. CDR3 length: 15 amino acids. CDR3: CASSTQGARTGELFF. The CDR3 nucleotides are TGTGCCAGCAGCACGCAGGGGGCGCGGACCGGGGAGCTGTTTTTT.

This chain links TRBV5-4 with TRBJ2-2, with D maybe TRBD2 (6 bases). Trimming removed 5 bases from V and 6 bases from J, with 11 bases in between. Germline CDR1 SGHNT, CDR2 YYREEE (reference sequence). This CDR3 is built from 13 residues. CDR3 nucleotide sequence: TGTGCCAGCAGTTGGGGAGGCGCCGGGGAGCTGTTTTTT. The encoded protein is CASSWGGAGELFF.

In the case of this clone: Other DNA sequences in the same sample also yield this CDR3. The chain links TRBV5-1 to TRBJ2-2; a weak D match, TRBD1 (5 bases). The germline V and J ends were trimmed by 2 bases and 1 base, with 6 bases remaining between them. Germline-derived CDR1 and CDR2 are SGHRS and YFSETQ. This CDR3 has 14 amino acids. CDR3 region: CASSLGENTGELFF. DNA of the CDR3: TGCGCCAGCAGCTTAGGGGAGAACACCGGGGAGCTGTTTTTT.

This chain connects TRBV18 to TRBJ2-2; TRBD2 might be the D (6 bases). V was clipped by 4 bases and J by 0 bases, with 9 bases between them. The CDR3 is made up of 15 amino acids. CDR1 KGHSH and CDR2 LQKENI come from the germline V gene. The CDR3 DNA sequence: TGTGCCAGCTCACTCGGGAGCGCGAACACCGGGGAGCTGTTTTTT. Translation: CASSLGSANTGELFF.

The V call is TRBV29-1, the J call TRBJ1-1, with D possibly matching TRBD1 (5 bases). Trimming shortened V by 4 bases and J by 0 bases, and 18 bases separated the two germline ends. Germline-derived CDR1 and CDR2 are SQVTM and ANQGSEA. This CDR3 has 16 residues. CDR3 bases: TGCAGCGTTGGGGGCGAAGGGGTTCCAATGAACACTGAAGCTTTCTTT. Amino acid sequence: CSVGGEGVPMNTEAFF.

The chain is built from TRBV9 and TRBJ2-3; 11 nucleotides agree with TRBD2. This CDR3 spans 16 amino acids. V dropped 3 bases and J dropped 2; count of bases not matched to a gene: 5. The germline gives CDR1 SGDLS, CDR2 YYNGEE. In nucleotides, the CDR3 is TGTGCCAGCAGCGCACGACTAGCGGGATCCACAGATACGCAGTATTTT. It specifies CASSARLAGSTDTQYF.

This chain joins TRBV7-3 and TRBJ2-3; no clear D gene. CDR3 length: 14 amino acids. Trimming removed 2 bases at V and 1 base at J, with 7 bases between. Germline V gene data show CDR1 as SGHTA and CDR2 as FQGTGA. The CDR3 DNA follows: TGTGCCAGCAGCTTACACTTAGGCACAGATACGCAGTATTTT. It translates to CASSLHLGTDTQYF. The full variable domain, its missing parts supplied by reference TRBV7-3 and TRBJ2-3, is GAGVSQTPSNKVTEKGKYVELRCDPISGHTALYWYRQSLGQGPEFLIYFQGTGAADDSGLPNDRFFAVRPEGSVSTLKIQRTERGDSAVYLCASSLHLGTDTQYFGPGTRLTVL.

V is TRBV18 and J is TRBJ1-1; D gene uncertain. In germline, CDR1 is KGHSH, CDR2 LQKENI. The V end was cut by 6 bases, the J end by 2 bases, with 10 bases between. This CDR3 spans 13 amino acids. The CDR3 reads CASSGRGNTEAFF. CDR3 nucleotide sequence: TGTGCCAGCTCTGGAAGAGGTAACACTGAAGCTTTCTTT.

V is TRBV5-1 and J is TRBJ2-2; D is possibly TRBD1 (5 bases). V lost 7 bases and J 1 base, leaving 8 bases between the germline ends. Germline values: CDR1 SGHRS, CDR2 YFSETQ. The CDR3 covers 13 residues. CDR3 residues: CASGQGNTGELFF. In nucleotides, the CDR3 is TGCGCCAGCGGTCAGGGGAACACCGGGGAGCTGTTTTTT.

The gene calls are TRBV7-2 and TRBJ2-5, with TRBD2 identical over 7 bases. Looked up from germline, CDR1 is SGHTA and CDR2 is FQGNSA. V trimming: 5 bases; J trimming: 3 bases; junction bases outside the gene matches: 6. This CDR3 contains 14 residues. CDR3 nucleotide sequence: TGTGCCAGCAGCAGACTAGCACCTAAAGAGACCCAGTACTTC. It specifies CASSRLAPKETQYF.

This sequence joins TRBV5-6 and TRBJ1-1; D is perhaps TRBD1 (6 bases). The CDR3 runs 15 residues. Looked up from germline, CDR1 is SGHDT and CDR2 is YYEEEE. V was trimmed by 4 bases and J by 1 base, leaving 14 bases between them. DNA for the CDR3: TGTGCCAGCAGCCTCCTCGGGGGGGCGAACACTGAAGCTTTCTTT. It is translated as CASSLLGGANTEAFF.

The chain carries TRBV7-7 and TRBJ2-5, with 9 bases matching TRBD2. V shed 1 base and J 5 bases; nucleotides not matched to a gene: 8. Per germline, CDR1 SSHAT and CDR2 FNYEAQ (reference sequence). CDR3 length: 16 amino acids. CDR3 sequence reads: CASSLDRAGGFETQYF. CDR3 in DNA: TGTGCCAGCAGCTTAGATCGAGCGGGGGGATTTGAGACCCAGTACTTC.

The J gene is TRBJ2-5, the V gene TRBV18, with 9 bases fitting TRBD1. V gave up 4 bases and J gave up 1 base; unmatched junction bases: 1. CDR1 and CDR2 (germline): KGHSH, LQKENI. This CDR3 region has 14 residues. The CDR3 DNA reads as TGTGCCAGCTCACTGGGACAGGGCCAAGAGACCCAGTACTTC. It translates to CASSLGQGQETQYF.

This clone showed up just a few times. This chain joins TRBV7-9 and TRBJ2-3, with 8 bases that match TRBD1. Germline V gene data show CDR1 as SEHNR and CDR2 as FQNEAQ (reference sequence). This CDR3 is built from 17 residues. With 1 base clipped from V and 4 bases from J, the junction kept 10 bases outside the gene matches. The CDR3 sequence is CASSLGGWTGNADTQYF. The DNA for the CDR3 is TGTGCCAGCAGCTTAGGAGGCTGGACAGGGAATGCAGATACGCAGTATTTT.

V usage is TRBV6-5 and J usage is TRBJ1-2, with D possibly matching TRBD1 (5 bases). Trimming left V 0 bases short and J 6 bases short, with 5 bases between. Germline assignment: CDR1 MNHEY and CDR2 SVGAGI. CDR3 length equals 12 residues. The CDR3 bases are TGTGCCAGCAGTTACTCCAGGGATGGCTACACCTTC. It encodes CASSYSRDGYTF.

The CDR3 is CASSQDSGLYGYTF. The CDR3 region has the DNA TGCGCCAGCAGCCAAGATTCAGGTTTATATGGCTACACCTTC. This chain joins TRBV4-3 and TRBJ1-2; D unresolved. V was cut by 0 bases and J by 5 bases, with 10 bases left in between. The CDR3 is 14 amino acids. Germline CDR1 and CDR2: LGHNA and YSLEER.

The rearrangement uses TRBV25-1 and TRBJ1-2; 8 positions agree with TRBD1. V trimming: 10 bases; J trimming: 4 bases; junction bases outside the gene matches: 8. The CDR3 sequence is 13 residues long. Per germline, CDR1 MGHDK and CDR2 SYGVNS. The CDR3 coding sequence is TGTGCCACCCAAGCAGGGGGCCCCTATGGCTACACCTTC. As protein: CATQAGGPYGYTF.

CDR3 in amino acids: CAWSSGTGAYEQYF. The CDR3 DNA follows: TGTGCCTGGAGTTCCGGGACTGGGGCTTACGAGCAGTACTTC. The chain recombines TRBV30 with TRBJ2-7; D is possibly TRBD2 (6 bases). The CDR3 runs 14 residues. Trimming stripped 2 bases from V and 4 bases from J, with 15 bases between. Germline CDR1 GTSNPN, CDR2 SVGIG (reference sequence).

In its sample, this clone was seen a few times. CDR3 DNA: TGTGCCAGCAGCCGAACGACTAGCGGGGGCCTCCCATACGAGCAGTACTTC. Residues: CASSRTTSGGLPYEQYF. The V call is TRBV7-2, the J call TRBJ2-7; 12 bases agree with TRBD2. Trimming at V came to 5 bases and at J to 4 bases, leaving 12 bases not matched to a gene. CDR3 length: 17 residues. The V gene's germline CDR1 is SGHTA and CDR2 FQGNSA.

This rearrangement joins TRBV7-6 to TRBJ1-6; 8 nucleotides line up with TRBD1. Germline V CDR1 and CDR2: SGHVS, FNYEAQ. Trimming took 2 bases from V and 7 from J; bases not matched to a gene: 1. The CDR3 contains 14 residues. The CDR3 spells CASSLRDRNSPLHF. DNA of the CDR3: TGTGCCAGCAGCTTACGGGACAGGAATTCACCCCTCCACTTT.

The chain is built from TRBV7-8 and TRBJ1-1; D unresolved. V was cut by 3 bases and J by 10 bases, with 15 bases left in between. Germline V gives CDR1 SGHVS, CDR2 FQNEAQ. The CDR3 length is 13 residues. The CDR3 reads CASSFPGVGGAFF. Written as DNA, the CDR3 is TGTGCCAGCAGCTTCCCCGGGGTAGGTGGAGCTTTCTTT.

The V gene is TRBV9, the J gene TRBJ2-3; 10 nucleotides align to TRBD2. Germline CDR1 reads SGDLS; CDR2 reads YYNGEE. The CDR3 totals 17 residues. Trimming removed 1 base from V and 6 bases from J; junction bases left unmatched: 11. The CDR3 DNA follows: TGTGCCAGCAGCGTAACTACTAGCGGGGTCCCCGAGGATACGCAGTATTTT. Translating it yields CASSVTTSGVPEDTQYF.